This T cell receptor beta chain comes out of a study of shared clonotypes between healthy human individuals (dated by TCRdb to the early 2020s). Broadly, across the study: Three men and two women, aged 18 to 49 years, made up the cohort. Blood TCR repertoires of several healthy adults were deeply sequenced to estimate repertoire size and the extent of clonotype sharing between individuals. Per donor, leukapheresis produced somewhere between about 0.9 and 9.5 billion PBMCs. Different laboratories and diverse techniques were used to prepare libraries and sequence TCR repertoires, to increase sequencing depth and limit assay-specific biases. For each donor, three plates each were used for CD4 naive and CD4 memory, two plates were used for CD8 naive, and one plate was used for CD8 memory. Points the paper makes about the study in general: The genetic and exposure-history diversity represented was limited by the small number of donors. Only blood was sampled, and tissue TCR repertoires likely differ from those in blood. About 5% of naive CD4, around 3.6% of naive CD8, roughly 2.4% of memory CD4, and less than 0.45% of memory CD8 clonotypes were shared across a few donors. Incomplete sequencing was indicated by rarefaction of sorted-subset datasets, despite the large sequencing depth. Estimated clonotype richness was generally larger for naive than for memory subsets. Pairwise subsampling led to the expectation that sequencing depth would affect the degree of clonotype sharing among donors. Higher generation probabilities were observed for clonotypes shared by all four sorted-subset donors than for non-shared clonotypes.

For the CD8 naive samples, CD45RO-negative cells were positively selected for CCR7, yielding a CD45RA+CCR7+ population from which TemRA cells were excluded. The donors were healthy, HIV-negative adults who had no recently reported acute infections or vaccinations. Every donor was a Caucasian adult residing in Nashville, Tennessee, USA. After blood collection by leukapheresis, PBMCs were isolated using Ficoll-Histopaque density gradient centrifugation and then cryopreserved in the vapor phase of liquid nitrogen. Analytical flow cytometry was used to check the purity and quantity of every magnetically sorted T cell population. Each sorted fraction had its genomic DNA isolated and then quantified by UV absorbance on a Nanodrop 2000c. Germline trimming amounts to 5 bases on V and 6 bases on J, with 11 as the count of junction bases outside the gene matches. Measured from the cysteine to the phenylalanine, the CDR3 is 15 residues long. Only the CDR3 portion is preserved as DNA: 45 bases, with reading frame beginning at the first base. CDR1 and CDR2 (LNHDA, SQIVND) derive from the germline V gene (reference sequence).

TCR CDR3 regions were amplified from genomic DNA by multiplex PCR using the deep immunoSEQ assay. Extracted genomic DNA from each cell subset was distributed evenly across all wells of several immunoSEQ 96-well plates, and each plate was treated as a replicate. For sorted subsets, 200 to 250 ng of genomic DNA, equivalent to around 30,000 T cell genomes, went into each replicate PCR. The purified libraries were quantified using a Qubit 3.0 fluorometer, sized with a Bioanalyzer 2100, and then quantified again using the KAPA Library Quantification kit. Every immunoSEQ 96-well plate was sequenced on a separate single-read 150-cycle Illumina NextSeq 550 flow cell. The paper's data handling went like this. Because only junctional sequences without quality scores were contained in the immunoSEQ output, filtering matching that applied to full-length reads could not be performed. To assign V/J genes and CDR3, sequences were annotated against IMGT germline references using PyIR, a Python wrapper for IgBLAST v1.9. Any read was removed if the V/J assignment was weak (E-value above 1e-6), the CDR3 was missing, or the read contained stop codons, out-of-frame junctions, or ambiguous translated residues. A V3J clonotype was defined by an identical inferred V gene, J gene, and CDR3 amino acid sequence. Percentage overlap between repertoires was computed as shared unique clonotypes divided by the size of the smaller repertoire. Repertoire richness was assessed with RTK rarefaction, the Chao1 estimator, and Recon v2.1 estimates of unobserved clonotypes. Generation probabilities were computed with OLGA for all TCRbeta clonotypes obtained by the gDNA method from four donors. Imported from immuneACCESS, the table was reduced by TCRdb to in-frame sequences with V and J called. These copies leave out some clones; in studies compared against another copy, an unresolved V gene accounts for under half, and the cause of the remainder is not known. D and trimming were read from the DNA, whereas the V and J calls and clone size are those reported in that table. The sample table holds a few million clones, of which about 93% were seen once. Jointly, the top ten make up 1.5% to 2% of the sample.

As concerns this clone: This receptor's antigen is unknown. No per-base quality is available; no much larger clone lies one base away.

This receptor was taken from a man between 18 and 35 years old in good health. Some clones in this sample may be carry-over from other donors' samples. The receptor chain draws on TRBV19 and TRBJ1-2; 8 of the junction bases match TRBD1. Sample: naive CD8+ T cells from PBMCs. Per the publication, the cell subset or site label means: CD45RA+CCR7+. The sequenced DNA: TGTGCCAGTAGTGCTCCCGGACAGGGCAAGGATGGCTACACCTTC. Its coded protein is CASSAPGQGKDGYTF.